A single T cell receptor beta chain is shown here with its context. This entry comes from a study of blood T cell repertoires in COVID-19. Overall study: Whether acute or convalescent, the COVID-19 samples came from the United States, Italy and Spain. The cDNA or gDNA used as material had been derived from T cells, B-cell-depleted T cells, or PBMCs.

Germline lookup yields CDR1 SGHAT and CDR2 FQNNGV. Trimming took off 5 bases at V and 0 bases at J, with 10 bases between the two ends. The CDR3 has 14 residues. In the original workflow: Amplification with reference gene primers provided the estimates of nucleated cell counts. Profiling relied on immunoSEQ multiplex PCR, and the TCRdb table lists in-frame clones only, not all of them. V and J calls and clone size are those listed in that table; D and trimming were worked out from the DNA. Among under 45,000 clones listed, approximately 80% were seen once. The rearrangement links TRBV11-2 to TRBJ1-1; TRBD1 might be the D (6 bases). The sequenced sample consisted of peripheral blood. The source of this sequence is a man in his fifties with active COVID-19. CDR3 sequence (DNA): TGTGCCAGCAGCCCCGGACAGATGAACACTGAAGCTTTCTTT. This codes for CASSPGQMNTEAFF.